The rows below give T cell receptor beta chains drawn from one sample of a study of T cell responses to AZD1222 COVID-19 vaccine. Produced via immunoSEQ multiplex PCR; TCRdb's table is partial and in-frame only. The data show about 150,000 clones, roughly nine tenths seen once. The sequencing used peripheral blood, collected after recovery from COVID-19. All receptors come from an adult who had recovered from COVID-19. Both conserved end residues are part of each CDR3. Fields, in order: J gene, V gene, CDR3 protein.

j_gene: TRBJ2-1
v_gene: TRBV3-1/TRBV3-2
CDR3aa: CASSFRGLAGGKEQFF

j_gene: TRBJ1-4
v_gene: TRBV7-9
CDR3aa: CASSLRFSNEKLFF

j_gene: TRBJ2-3
v_gene: TRBV5-1
CDR3aa: CASSRSASDTQYF

j_gene: TRBJ1-5
v_gene: TRBV6-5
CDR3aa: CASRVGQGDQPQHF

j_gene: TRBJ1-5
v_gene: TRBV6-5
CDR3aa: CASSLGRVSNQPQHF

j_gene: TRBJ2-2
v_gene: TRBV9
CDR3aa: CASSRGRTGELFF

j_gene: TRBJ2-7
v_gene: TRBV19
CDR3aa: CASTPGLAGPEGFDEQYF

j_gene: TRBJ2-1
v_gene: TRBV7-3
CDR3aa: CASSLVLTSSYNEQFF

j_gene: TRBJ2-5
v_gene: TRBV24-1
CDR3aa: CATSDLGGQTQYF

j_gene: TRBJ1-2
v_gene: TRBV28
CDR3aa: CASSGQFYGYTF

j_gene: TRBJ2-6
v_gene: TRBV9
CDR3aa: CASSETVAGNVLTF

j_gene: TRBJ2-3
v_gene: TRBV5-1
CDR3aa: CASSFVLPGLGGADTQYF

j_gene: TRBJ2-1
v_gene: TRBV4-2
CDR3aa: CASSQDRVNEQFF

j_gene: TRBJ1-5
v_gene: TRBV2
CDR3aa: CASMTAHNQPQHF

j_gene: TRBJ1-1
v_gene: TRBV12-5
CDR3aa: CASGLPLQQTEAFF

j_gene: TRBJ1-6
v_gene: TRBV4-2
CDR3aa: CASSPPGTWGSPLHF

j_gene: TRBJ2-1
v_gene: TRBV28
CDR3aa: CASTPGSTQGGEQFF

j_gene: TRBJ1-5
v_gene: TRBV6-1
CDR3aa: CASSEWTDSNQPQHF

j_gene: TRBJ2-7
v_gene: TRBV12-3/TRBV12-4
CDR3aa: CASSLQGFDEQYF

j_gene: TRBJ2-7
v_gene: TRBV6-5
CDR3aa: CASSPDRGSSYEQYF

j_gene: TRBJ1-1
v_gene: TRBV7-2
CDR3aa: CASSPRSTEAFF

j_gene: TRBJ2-3
v_gene: TRBV19
CDR3aa: CASSIAEDTQYF

j_gene: TRBJ1-1
v_gene: TRBV28
CDR3aa: CATDRPQGEAFF

j_gene: TRBJ1-2
v_gene: TRBV7-6
CDR3aa: CASSLSLGASLSF

j_gene: TRBJ2-5
v_gene: TRBV7-2
CDR3aa: CASSPQETQYF

j_gene: TRBJ2-5
v_gene: TRBV24-1
CDR3aa: CATSDRGPTAGETQYF

j_gene: TRBJ2-7
v_gene: TRBV3-1/TRBV3-2
CDR3aa: CASSQELRQGNEQYF

j_gene: TRBJ1-6
v_gene: TRBV28
CDR3aa: CASSFRGRGPLHF

j_gene: TRBJ2-7
v_gene: TRBV12-3/TRBV12-4
CDR3aa: CATALGHDYEQYF

j_gene: TRBJ1-4
v_gene: TRBV6-5
CDR3aa: CASTGPNEKLFF

j_gene: TRBJ2-5
v_gene: TRBV11-1
CDR3aa: CATQRGSGYQETQYF

j_gene: TRBJ2-1
v_gene: TRBV27
CDR3aa: CASSLRREAGNEQFF

j_gene: TRBJ2-7
v_gene: TRBV5-1
CDR3aa: CASSVGAGDRNEQYF

j_gene: TRBJ1-2
v_gene: TRBV24-1
CDR3aa: CATSDSGRSYGYTF

j_gene: TRBJ1-1
v_gene: TRBV7-2
CDR3aa: CASSPPGRTEAFF

j_gene: TRBJ2-7
v_gene: TRBV19
CDR3aa: CASSTRSGTGVSEQYF

j_gene: TRBJ1-4
v_gene: TRBV6-5
CDR3aa: CASSYSPGSYEKLFF

j_gene: TRBJ2-7
v_gene: TRBV5-8
CDR3aa: CASSKLAAFSYEQYF

j_gene: TRBJ2-3
v_gene: TRBV14
CDR3aa: CASSQERIVTDTQYF

j_gene: TRBJ1-2
v_gene: TRBV7-9
CDR3aa: CASSPDRGSYTF

j_gene: TRBJ1-1
v_gene: TRBV7-3
CDR3aa: CASSPEPLSNTEAFF

j_gene: TRBJ1-2
v_gene: TRBV28
CDR3aa: CASSLADYGYTF

j_gene: TRBJ1-3
v_gene: TRBV4-3
CDR3aa: CASSQGTGKGNTIYF

j_gene: TRBJ2-5
v_gene: TRBV4-1
CDR3aa: CASSQDRSAGETQYF

j_gene: TRBJ2-5
v_gene: TRBV11-2
CDR3aa: CASSPGQGGQETQYF

j_gene: TRBJ1-1
v_gene: TRBV5-1
CDR3aa: CASSSAGGRTGDTEAFF

j_gene: TRBJ2-2
v_gene: TRBV5-8
CDR3aa: CASSPLGRGQGGELFF

j_gene: TRBJ2-2
v_gene: TRBV29-1
CDR3aa: CSPTYTGTGRNTGELFF